This paragraph covers one T cell receptor beta chain sequence. The antigen this receptor binds is unknown. Base quality data are lacking; no much larger clone is found one base away. CD8 naive samples were obtained by positive selection for CCR7 among CD45RO-negative cells, yielding a CD45RA+CCR7+ population from which TemRA cells were excluded. The donors were healthy, HIV-negative adults with no recently reported acute infections or vaccinations. Every donor was a Caucasian adult living in Nashville, Tennessee, USA. After blood collection by leukapheresis, PBMCs were isolated using Ficoll-Histopaque density gradient centrifugation and then cryopreserved in the vapor phase of liquid nitrogen. Analytical flow cytometry was used to check the purity and quantity of every magnetically sorted T cell population. Genomic DNA was isolated from every sorted fraction and measured by UV absorbance on a Nanodrop 2000c.

Using the deep immunoSEQ assay, TCR CDR3 regions were amplified from genomic DNA by multiplex PCR. Extracted genomic DNA from each cell subset was spread evenly across all wells of several immunoSEQ 96-well plates, with each plate serving as a replicate. Each replicate PCR for sorted subsets received approximately 220 ng genomic DNA, equal to 30,000 or so T cell genomes. Purified libraries were quantified with a Qubit 3.0 fluorometer, sized on a Bioanalyzer 2100, and re-quantified with the KAPA Library Quantification kit. Each immunoSEQ 96-well plate was sequenced on its own single-read 150-cycle Illumina NextSeq 550 flow cell. From the authors' description of their analysis: Because the immunoSEQ output included only junctional sequences and no quality scores, the filtering could not be the same as the filtering used for full-length reads. To assign V/J genes and CDR3, sequences were annotated against IMGT germline references using PyIR, a Python wrapper for IgBLAST v1.9. Any read was removed if the V/J assignment was weak (E-value above 1e-6), the CDR3 was missing, or the read contained stop codons, out-of-frame junctions, or ambiguous translated residues. V3J clonotypes were defined by identical inferred V gene, J gene, and CDR3 amino acid sequence. To compute the percentage overlap between repertoires, the number of shared unique clonotypes was divided by the size of the smaller repertoire. Three approaches were used to assess repertoire richness: RTK rarefaction, the Chao1 estimator, and Recon v2.1 estimates of unobserved clonotypes. For all TCRbeta clonotypes obtained by the gDNA method from a handful of donors, generation probabilities were computed with OLGA. What TCRdb holds here is the immuneACCESS table cut down to in-frame rearrangements. Part of the clones is not present; checked against another copy, under half of the missing clones reflect an unresolved V gene, and the others are unexplained. The V and J calls and clone size come from that table; D and trimming were worked out from the DNA. The sample contains some 2.1 million clones, 80% to 95% of them found a single time. The top ten clones comprise less than 2% of the sample.

These data originate in a study of shared clonotypes between healthy human individuals (dated by TCRdb to about 2020). Study-level background: Two women and three men aged 18 to 49 years were included in the cohort. For each donor, CD4 naive and CD4 memory were each run on three plates, CD8 naive on two plates, and CD8 memory on one plate. Blood TCR repertoires of roughly five healthy adults were deeply sequenced to estimate repertoire size and the extent of clonotype sharing between individuals. To increase sequencing depth and limit assay-specific biases, different laboratories used diverse techniques to prepare libraries and sequence TCR repertoires. Leukapheresis yielded between about 0.85 and 9 billion PBMCs per donor. Study-level results and caveats: Only blood was sampled, and tissue TCR repertoires likely differ from those in blood. Naive subsets generally had larger estimated clonotype richness than memory subsets did. About 4.5% of naive CD4, around 4% of naive CD8, around 2.3% of memory CD4, and 0.4% of memory CD8 clonotypes were shared across a few donors. Even with the large sequencing depth, rarefaction of the sorted-subset datasets indicated that sequencing was incomplete. Pairwise subsampling indicated that sequencing depth was expected to affect the degree of clonotype sharing among donors. Clonotypes shared by all four sorted-subset donors showed higher generation probabilities than non-shared clonotypes. Because the study included only a small number of donors, the genetic and exposure-history diversity represented was limited.

Clipping removes 3 bases from V and 7 bases from J, with 5 as the unmatched junction base count. Its CDR3 holds 13 amino acids, cysteine through phenylalanine. CDR3 DNA is the only sequence kept; it has 39 bases, read in frame from the first base. The germline V gene provides CDR1 SGHRS and CDR2 YFSETQ. Sequencing was carried out using naive CD8+ T cells from PBMCs. According to the study, the label for this sample's cell subset or site signals: CD45RA+CCR7+. The receptor's source is a man in his late teens or twenties in good health. Some clones in this sample may be carry-over from other donors' samples. The chain is assembled from TRBV5-1 and TRBJ1-1, and TRBD1 matches 8 of the central bases. CDR3 protein: CASSWGQAGEAFF. The sequenced DNA: TGCGCCAGCAGCTGGGGACAGGCCGGTGAAGCTTTCTTT.